This TCR beta chain was captured in a study of CD8 T cells in Susac syndrome. Findings and limits, study-wide: In its TCR sequencing and HLA analysis, the study acknowledged that the number of individuals was relatively small.

TCR beta sequencing was performed on blood CD8+ and CD4+ T cells. Negative isolation was used for CD8+ and CD4+ T cells, and FACS enrichment was applied to TEMRA cells. On this clonotype: Its target is not known.

RNA, at about 0.5 to 1 ug, was reverse transcribed with random hexamers. The amplification used immunoSEQ multiplex PCR on TCR beta CDR3; it spanned 54 Vbeta and 13 Jbeta. MiXCR, run by TCRdb on the immunoSEQ multiplex PCR reads, gives a single entry per CDR3 protein. The sample shows 130,000 or so distinct CDR3 sequences, 94% of them seen only once. Looked up from germline, CDR1 is KGHDR and CDR2 is SFDVKD. CDR3 size: 11 residues. V was pared by 5 bases and J by 5 bases, with 4 bases between. Sequencing input: CD4+ T cells from PBMCs. The chain has TRBV24-1 and TRBJ2-3; no reliable D call. The sequence was obtained from a human donor in good health. CDR3 coding DNA: TGTGCCACCAGTGCTAGAGATACGCAGTATTTT. It is translated as CATSARDTQYF.